This is a list of T cell receptor beta chains from one sample in a study of control samples from healthy donors and cancer patients. Libraries were prepared by immunoSEQ multiplex PCR; TCRdb keeps only in-frame clonotypes and omits some of them. The sample holds around 100,000 clones, 85% to 90% seen once. Material for sequencing was blood. The receptors here all came from a man between 25 and 39 years old in good health. Both conserved end residues are part of each CDR3. Fields, in order: D gene, clone size, V gene, J gene, CDR3 DNA, CDR3 protein. The D gene is left open where the match is weak. Only some rows state a clone size, as once, few, many or a class for expanded clones.

>NA|NA|TRBV30|TRBJ1-2
TGTGCCTGGAGTGCGACTTCTCATGGCTACACCTTC
CAWSATSHGYTF
>NA|NA|TRBV12-3/TRBV12-4|TRBJ1-4
TGTGCCAGCATGAGAAACTTGGGGGAAAAACTGTTTTTT
CASMRNLGEKLFF
>TRBD1|NA|TRBV5-1|TRBJ2-1
TGCGCCAGCAGCCCGAGACAGGGGGACCGCTACCGCAATGAGCAGTTCTTC
CASSPRQGDRYRNEQFF
>NA|NA|TRBV30|TRBJ1-2
TGTGCCTCCTTATGGGAGGGCGGCTACACCTTC
CASLWEGGYTF
>NA|NA|TRBV2|TRBJ1-2
TGTGCCAGCAGTGAACGCCAGAGCTATGGCTACACCTTC
CASSERQSYGYTF
>TRBD1|once|TRBV5-1|TRBJ2-1
TGCGCCAGCAGAGGGGGCGATGAGCAGTTCTTC
CASRGGDEQFF
>NA|NA|TRBV18|TRBJ1-1
TGTGCCAGCTCACCACTCGAGACAGTGAACACTGAAGCTTTCTTT
CASSPLETVNTEAFF
>TRBD1|NA|TRBV19|TRBJ1-5
TGTGCCAGTAGTATTACATCAGGGGGCAGACAGCCCCAGCATTTT
CASSITSGGRQPQHF
>NA|NA|TRBV4-2|TRBJ2-7
TGTGCCAGCAGCCGACAAGTCCTCGGGGGCGAGTCCTACGAGCAGTACTTC
CASSRQVLGGESYEQYF
>NA|once|TRBV19|TRBJ1-2
TGTGCCAGTAGTTTCCGGACGGGATATGGCTACACCTTC
CASSFRTGYGYTF
>NA|NA|TRBV5-5|TRBJ1-2
TGTGCCAGCAGCTTTCGGTGGGACTCGAGTGGCTACACCTTC
CASSFRWDSSGYTF
>NA|NA|TRBV2|TRBJ1-5
TGTGCCAGCAGTGAGGGCTTTCGGGCGGGTAATCAGCCCCAGCATTTT
CASSEGFRAGNQPQHF
>NA|NA|TRBV24-1|TRBJ2-7
TGTGCCACCAGTTGGTTAGGCGAGCAGTACTTC
CATSWLGEQYF
>NA|NA|TRBV6-1|TRBJ1-6
TGTGCCAGCAGTGAAGTTGTTATAGGGATGAATTCACCCCTCCACTTT
CASSEVVIGMNSPLHF
>NA|NA|TRBV7-2|TRBJ2-2
TGTGCCAGCAGCTTAGATGGTTGGGACACCGGGGAGCTGTTTTTT
CASSLDGWDTGELFF
>TRBD1|NA|TRBV6-5|TRBJ1-1
TGTGCCAGCAGGCCAGGGGGCACAGAAGCTTTCTTT
CASRPGGTEAFF
>NA|NA|TRBV5-1|TRBJ1-4
TGCGCCAGCAGCCCCGAAGGGAGGGAGCAACTGTTTTTT
CASSPEGREQLFF
>TRBD2|NA|TRBV28|TRBJ2-7
TGTGCCAGCAGCCGTAGCGGGGAGCAGTACTTC
CASSRSGEQYF